The table lists the clone carrying this T cell receptor beta chain with a few counts. At sampling all donors were nominally healthy, likely with unrecorded immune exposures. This CDR3 has 16 residues. From germline, CDR1 is SGHDT and CDR2 YYEEEE. The germline V and J ends were trimmed by 4 bases and 9 bases, with 23 bases remaining between them. This specimen belongs to a study of cytomegalovirus exposure and HLA in healthy donors. In the study overall: Early released data comprised approximately 85 million unique TCRs from HLA-typed donors.

Vbeta (60) and Jbeta (13) primers were used in the PCR. Assay: immunoSEQ multiplex PCR; the TCRdb copy retains only in-frame clones and omits some. The sample comprises over 100,000 clones, about 61% of which are singletons, and roughly 2.2% rests with the top ten. The gene calls are TRBV5-6 and TRBJ2-1; D possibly corresponds to TRBD2 (7 bases). Sequenced input: PBMCs. The sequence derives from a young woman in good health and CMV-seronegative. As DNA, the CDR3 is TGTGCCAGCAGCGCGCCGTGGGGGGGAGGGGGGATTGAGCAGTTCTTC. Residues: CASSAPWGGGGIEQFF.